This entry is about one T cell receptor (beta chain). The sample comes from a study of blood T cell repertoires in COVID-19. Overall study context: Both acute and convalescent COVID-19 samples were obtained from the United States, Italy and Spain. The analysed material was cDNA or gDNA that came from T cells, B-cell-depleted T cells, or PBMCs.

V shed 0 bases, J shed 6 bases, and the junction held 0 bases outside the gene matches. CDR3 length equals 14 residues. Looked up from germline, CDR1 is SGDLS and CDR2 is YYNGEE. Original data processing: Amplification from reference gene primers served as the basis for estimated nucleated cell counts. Repertoires were generated with immunoSEQ multiplex PCR, while TCRdb's copy carries only in-frame clones and drops some. That table furnishes V, J and clone size, whereas the DNA furnished D and trimming. The data hold 270,000 or so clones, with around nine tenths observed a single time. The TCR comes from a middle-aged woman who had recovered from COVID-19. The V call is TRBV9, the J call TRBJ1-6; 7 nucleotides match TRBD1. Sequencing input: peripheral blood. Here the CDR3 DNA reads TGTGCCAGCAGCGTAGCAGGGGGTAATTCACCCCTCCACTTT. It encodes CASSVAGGNSPLHF.